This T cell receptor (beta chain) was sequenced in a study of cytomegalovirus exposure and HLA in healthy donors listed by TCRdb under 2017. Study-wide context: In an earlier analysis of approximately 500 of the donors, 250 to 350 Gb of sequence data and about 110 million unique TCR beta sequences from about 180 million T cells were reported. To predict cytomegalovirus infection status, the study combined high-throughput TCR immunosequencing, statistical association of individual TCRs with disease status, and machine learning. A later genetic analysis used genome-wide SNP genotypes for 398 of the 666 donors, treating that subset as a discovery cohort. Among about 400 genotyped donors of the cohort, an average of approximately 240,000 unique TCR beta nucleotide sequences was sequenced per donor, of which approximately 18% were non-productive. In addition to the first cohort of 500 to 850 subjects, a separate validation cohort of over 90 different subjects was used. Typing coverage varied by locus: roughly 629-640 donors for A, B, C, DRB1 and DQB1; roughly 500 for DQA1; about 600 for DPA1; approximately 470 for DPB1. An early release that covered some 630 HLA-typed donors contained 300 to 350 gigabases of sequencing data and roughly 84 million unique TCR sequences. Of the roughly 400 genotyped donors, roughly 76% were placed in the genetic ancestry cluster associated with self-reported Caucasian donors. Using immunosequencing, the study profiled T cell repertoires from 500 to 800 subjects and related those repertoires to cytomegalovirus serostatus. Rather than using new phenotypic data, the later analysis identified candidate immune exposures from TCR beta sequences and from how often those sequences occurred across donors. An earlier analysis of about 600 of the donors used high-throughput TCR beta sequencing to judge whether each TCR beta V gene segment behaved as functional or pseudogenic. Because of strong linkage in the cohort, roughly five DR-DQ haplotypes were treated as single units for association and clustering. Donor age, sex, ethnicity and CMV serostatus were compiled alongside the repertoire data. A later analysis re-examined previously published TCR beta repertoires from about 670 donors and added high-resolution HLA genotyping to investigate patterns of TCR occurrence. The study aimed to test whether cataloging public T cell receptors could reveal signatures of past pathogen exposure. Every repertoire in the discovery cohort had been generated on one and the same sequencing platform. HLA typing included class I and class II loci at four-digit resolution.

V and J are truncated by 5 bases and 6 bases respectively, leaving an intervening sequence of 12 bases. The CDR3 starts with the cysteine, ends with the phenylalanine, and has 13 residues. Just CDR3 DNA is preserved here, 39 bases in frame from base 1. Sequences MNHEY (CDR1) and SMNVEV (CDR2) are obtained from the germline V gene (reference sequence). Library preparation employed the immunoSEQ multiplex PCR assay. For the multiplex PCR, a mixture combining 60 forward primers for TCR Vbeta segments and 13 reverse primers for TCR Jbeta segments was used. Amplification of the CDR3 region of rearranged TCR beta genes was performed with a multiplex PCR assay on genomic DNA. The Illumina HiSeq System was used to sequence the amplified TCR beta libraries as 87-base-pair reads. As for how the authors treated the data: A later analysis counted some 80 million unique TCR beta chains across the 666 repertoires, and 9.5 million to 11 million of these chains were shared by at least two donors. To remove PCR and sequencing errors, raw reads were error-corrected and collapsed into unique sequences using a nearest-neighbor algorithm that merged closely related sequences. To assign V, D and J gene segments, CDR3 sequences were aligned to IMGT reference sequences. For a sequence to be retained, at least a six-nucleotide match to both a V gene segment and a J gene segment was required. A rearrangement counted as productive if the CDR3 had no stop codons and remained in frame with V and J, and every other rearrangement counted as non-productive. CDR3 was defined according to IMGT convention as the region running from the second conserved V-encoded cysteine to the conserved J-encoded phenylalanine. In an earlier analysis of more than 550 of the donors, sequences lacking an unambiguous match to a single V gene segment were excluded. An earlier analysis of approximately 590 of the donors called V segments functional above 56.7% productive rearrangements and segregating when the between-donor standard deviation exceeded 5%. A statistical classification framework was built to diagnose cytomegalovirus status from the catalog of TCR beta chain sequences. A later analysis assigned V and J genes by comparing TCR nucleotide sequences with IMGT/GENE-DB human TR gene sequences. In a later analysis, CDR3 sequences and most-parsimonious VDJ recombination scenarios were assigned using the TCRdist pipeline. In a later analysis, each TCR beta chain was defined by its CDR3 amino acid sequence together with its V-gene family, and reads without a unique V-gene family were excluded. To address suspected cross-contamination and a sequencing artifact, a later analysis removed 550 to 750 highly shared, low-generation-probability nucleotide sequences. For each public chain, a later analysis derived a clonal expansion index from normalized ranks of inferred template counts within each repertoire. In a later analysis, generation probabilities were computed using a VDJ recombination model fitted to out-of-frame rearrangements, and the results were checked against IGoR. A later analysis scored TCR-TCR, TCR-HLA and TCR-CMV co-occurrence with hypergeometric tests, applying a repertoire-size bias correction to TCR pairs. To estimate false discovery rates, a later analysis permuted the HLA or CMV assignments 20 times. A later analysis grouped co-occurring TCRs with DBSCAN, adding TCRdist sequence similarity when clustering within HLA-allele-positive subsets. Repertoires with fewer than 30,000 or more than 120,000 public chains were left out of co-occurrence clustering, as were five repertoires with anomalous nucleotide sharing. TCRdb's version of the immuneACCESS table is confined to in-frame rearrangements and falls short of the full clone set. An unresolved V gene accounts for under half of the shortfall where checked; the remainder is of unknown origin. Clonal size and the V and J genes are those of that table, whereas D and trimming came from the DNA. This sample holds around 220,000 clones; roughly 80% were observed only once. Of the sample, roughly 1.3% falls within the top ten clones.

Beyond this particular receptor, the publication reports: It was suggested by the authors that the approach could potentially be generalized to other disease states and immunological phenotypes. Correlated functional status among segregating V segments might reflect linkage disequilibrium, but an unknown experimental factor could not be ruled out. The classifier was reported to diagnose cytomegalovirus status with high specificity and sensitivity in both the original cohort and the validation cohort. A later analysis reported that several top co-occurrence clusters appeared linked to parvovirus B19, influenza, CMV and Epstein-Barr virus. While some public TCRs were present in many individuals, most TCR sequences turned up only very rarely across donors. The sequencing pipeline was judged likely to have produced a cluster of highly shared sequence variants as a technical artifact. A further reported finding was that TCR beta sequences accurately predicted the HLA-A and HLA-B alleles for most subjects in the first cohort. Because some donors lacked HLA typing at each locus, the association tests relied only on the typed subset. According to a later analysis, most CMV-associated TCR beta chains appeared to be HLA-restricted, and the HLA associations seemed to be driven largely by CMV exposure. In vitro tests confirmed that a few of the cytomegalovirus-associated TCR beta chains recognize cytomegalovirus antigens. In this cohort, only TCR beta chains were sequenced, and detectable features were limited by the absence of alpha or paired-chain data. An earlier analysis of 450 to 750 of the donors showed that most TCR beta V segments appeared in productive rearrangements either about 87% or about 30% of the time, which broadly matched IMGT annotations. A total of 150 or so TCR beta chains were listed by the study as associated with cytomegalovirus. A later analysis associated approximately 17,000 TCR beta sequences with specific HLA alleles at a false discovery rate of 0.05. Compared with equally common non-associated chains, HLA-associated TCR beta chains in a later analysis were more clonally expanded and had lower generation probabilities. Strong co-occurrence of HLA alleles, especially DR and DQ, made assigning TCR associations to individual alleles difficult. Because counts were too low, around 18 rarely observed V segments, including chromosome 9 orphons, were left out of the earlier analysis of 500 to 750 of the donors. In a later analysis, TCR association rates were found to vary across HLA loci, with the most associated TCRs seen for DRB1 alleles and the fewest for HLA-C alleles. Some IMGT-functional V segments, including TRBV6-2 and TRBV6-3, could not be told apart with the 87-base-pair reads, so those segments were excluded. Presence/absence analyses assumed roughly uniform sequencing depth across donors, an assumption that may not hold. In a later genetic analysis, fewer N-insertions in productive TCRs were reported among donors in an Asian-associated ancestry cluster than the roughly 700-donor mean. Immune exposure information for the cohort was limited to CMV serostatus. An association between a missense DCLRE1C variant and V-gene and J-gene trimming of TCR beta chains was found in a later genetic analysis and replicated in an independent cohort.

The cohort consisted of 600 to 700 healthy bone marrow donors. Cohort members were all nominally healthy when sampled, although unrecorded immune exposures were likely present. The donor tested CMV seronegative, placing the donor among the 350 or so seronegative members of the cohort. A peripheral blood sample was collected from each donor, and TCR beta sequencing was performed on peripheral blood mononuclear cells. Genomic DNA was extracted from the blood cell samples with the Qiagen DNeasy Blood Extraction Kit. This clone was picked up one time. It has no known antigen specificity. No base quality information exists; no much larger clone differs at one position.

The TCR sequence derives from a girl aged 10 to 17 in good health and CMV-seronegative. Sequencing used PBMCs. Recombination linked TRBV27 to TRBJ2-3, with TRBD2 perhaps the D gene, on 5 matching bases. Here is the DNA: TGTGCCAGCAGTCGGACTTGGGGTGATACGCAGTATTTT. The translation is CASSRTWGDTQYF.